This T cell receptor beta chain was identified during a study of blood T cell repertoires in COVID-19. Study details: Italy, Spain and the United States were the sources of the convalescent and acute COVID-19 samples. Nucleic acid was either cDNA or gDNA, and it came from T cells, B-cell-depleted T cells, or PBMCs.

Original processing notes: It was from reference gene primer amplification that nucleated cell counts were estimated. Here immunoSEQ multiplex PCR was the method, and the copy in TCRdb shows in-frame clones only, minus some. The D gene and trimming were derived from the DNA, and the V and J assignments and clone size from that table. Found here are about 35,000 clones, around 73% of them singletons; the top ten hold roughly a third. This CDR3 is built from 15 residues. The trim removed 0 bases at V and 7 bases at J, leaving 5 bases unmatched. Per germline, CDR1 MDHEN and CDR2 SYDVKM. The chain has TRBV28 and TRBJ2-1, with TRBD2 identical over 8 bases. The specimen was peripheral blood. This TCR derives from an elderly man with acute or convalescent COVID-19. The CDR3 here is CASSLWAGGRNEQFF. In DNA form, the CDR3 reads TGTGCCAGCAGTTTATGGGCGGGGGGTAGGAATGAGCAGTTCTTC.